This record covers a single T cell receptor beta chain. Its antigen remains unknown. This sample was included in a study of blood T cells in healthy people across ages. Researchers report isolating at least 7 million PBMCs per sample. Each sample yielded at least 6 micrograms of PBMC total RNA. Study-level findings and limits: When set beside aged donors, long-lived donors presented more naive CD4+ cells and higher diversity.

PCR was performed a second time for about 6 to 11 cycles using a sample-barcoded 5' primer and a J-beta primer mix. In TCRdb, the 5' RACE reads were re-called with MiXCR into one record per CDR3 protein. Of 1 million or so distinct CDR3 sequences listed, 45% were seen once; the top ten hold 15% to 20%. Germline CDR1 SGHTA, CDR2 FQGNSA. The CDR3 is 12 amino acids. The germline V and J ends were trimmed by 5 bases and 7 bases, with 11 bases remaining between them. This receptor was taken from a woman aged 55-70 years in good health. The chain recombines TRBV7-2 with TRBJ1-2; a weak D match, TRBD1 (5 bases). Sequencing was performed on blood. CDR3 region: CASSRFGGGYTF. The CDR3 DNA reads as TGTGCCAGCAGCCGCTTTGGGGGTGGCTACACCTTC.